Below are 26 T cell receptor beta chains sequenced from a single sample in a study of OX40 agonist ivuxolimab in advanced cancers. Sequencing used immunoSEQ multiplex PCR; TCRdb keeps in-frame clones, though not all of them. The repertoire includes 100,000 to 150,000 clones, less than 95% of them detected once, and about 0.81% sits in the top ten. Sample: CD4+ or CD8+ T cells sorted from blood, taken in a trial of the OX40 agonist ivuxolimab. These receptors originate from an adult with an advanced solid tumor such as melanoma, head and neck, liver or kidney cancer.

This chain connects TRBV5-1 to TRBJ2-2; no firm D call. Germline CDR1 reads SGHRS; CDR2 reads YFSETQ. Trimming stripped 0 bases from V and 1 base from J, with 4 bases between. The CDR3 has 14 residues. CDR3 in DNA: TGCGCCAGCAGCTTGGAAGGGAACACCGGGGAGCTGTTTTTT. It specifies CASSLEGNTGELFF.

The chain combines TRBV11-2 with TRBJ2-7; 7 bases agree with TRBD2. Per germline, CDR1 SGHAT and CDR2 FQNNGV. J gave up 3 bases and V 1 base, and 6 bases lay outside the gene matches. There are 15 residues in the CDR3. DNA for the CDR3: TGTGCCAGCAGCTTAGTGGCTAGCGGAAACTACGAGCAGTACTTC. Its protein product is CASSLVASGNYEQYF.

J is TRBJ1-1 and V is TRBV18; possibly TRBD1 for D (5 bases). In germline, CDR1 is KGHSH, CDR2 LQKENI. The CDR3 is 14 amino acids. Trimming left V 6 bases short and J 4 bases short, with 15 bases between. This chain's CDR3 is CASSLSGLGTEAFF. As DNA, the CDR3 is TGTGCCAGCTCGCTATCAGGGTTAGGCACTGAAGCTTTCTTT.

This chain uses TRBV28 with TRBJ2-7; tentatively, D is TRBD2 (6 bases). The CDR3 extends over 14 amino acids. Germline CDR1 reads MDHEN; CDR2 reads SYDVKM. The CDR3 protein is CAWGESTSSYEQYF. CDR3 bases: TGTGCTTGGGGGGAATCGACTAGCTCCTACGAGCAGTACTTC. Full variable domain (missing parts from reference TRBV28 and TRBJ2-7): DVKVTQSSRYLVKRTGEKVFLECVQDMDHENMFWYRQDPGLGLRLIYFSYDVKMKEKGDIPEGYSVSREKKERFSLILESASTNQTSMYLCAWGESTSSYEQYFGPGTRLTVT.

V usage is TRBV15 and J usage is TRBJ2-5; D is unresolved. Germline V gene sequence: CDR1 LNHNV, CDR2 YYDKDF (reference sequence). V gave up 0 bases and J gave up 5 bases, with 10 bases separating them. The length of the CDR3 is 14 residues. Here the CDR3 reads CATSRDFNGETQYF. In nucleotides, the CDR3 is TGTGCCACCAGCAGAGATTTCAACGGGGAGACCCAGTACTTC. Based on the CDR3 plus reference TRBV15 and TRBJ2-5, the full variable domain is DAMVIQNPRYQVTQFGKPVTLSCSQTLNHNVMYWYQQKSSQAPKLLFHYYDKDFNNEADTPDNFQSRRPNTSFCFLDIRSPGLGDTAMYLCATSRDFNGETQYFGPGTRLLVL.

The sample holds one count of this clone. The V call is TRBV7-2, the J call TRBJ2-7; 7 bases line up with TRBD2. CDR3 length equals 13 residues. J gave up 6 bases and V 1 base, and 3 bases lay outside the gene matches. In germline, CDR1 is SGHTA, CDR2 FQGNSA. In nucleotides, the CDR3 is TGTGCCAGCAGCTTAGGGCTAGCGGTCGAGCAGTACTTC. Translating it yields CASSLGLAVEQYF.

Written as DNA, the CDR3 is TGTGCCAGCAGTAAAGTGGGACGGCCCACTGAAGCTTTCTTT. Translation: CASSKVGRPTEAFF. The chain is built from TRBV6-5 and TRBJ1-1, with D possibly being TRBD1 (5 bases). Trimming pared 5 bases from V and 4 bases from J, leaving 14 bases between. Germline assignment: CDR1 MNHEY and CDR2 SVGAGI. This CDR3 comprises 14 residues.

The J gene is TRBJ2-1, the V gene TRBV5-1; 12 bases line up with TRBD2. Germline CDR1 and CDR2: SGHRS and YFSETQ. Germline trimming cut 4 bases from V and 8 bases from J; bases unmatched to any gene: 7. This CDR3 has 15 amino acids. DNA for the CDR3: TGCGCCAGCAGCGCCGGGACTAGCGGGTCGGATGAGCAGTTCTTC. It is translated as CASSAGTSGSDEQFF.

V gene TRBV28 combines with J gene TRBJ1-3; 9 positions agree with TRBD1. The CDR3 runs to 14 residues. Germline V gene lookup returns CDR1 MDHEN and CDR2 SYDVKM. Germline trimming cut 5 bases from V and 4 bases from J; bases unmatched to any gene: 3. The CDR3 DNA is TGTGCCAGCAGTCTAACAGGGGGCGGAAACACCATATATTTT. This translates into CASSLTGGGNTIYF. The full variable domain, with the rest looked up from reference TRBV28 and TRBJ1-3, is DVKVTQSSRYLVKRTGEKVFLECVQDMDHENMFWYRQDPGLGLRLIYFSYDVKMKEKGDIPEGYSVSREKKERFSLILESASTNQTSMYLCASSLTGGGNTIYFGEGSWLTVV.

As regards this clone: Other DNA sequences in the same sample also yield this CDR3. This rearrangement joins TRBV28 to TRBJ1-1, with a possible D match to TRBD1 (6 bases). V was cut by 2 bases and J by 5 bases, with 15 bases left in between. The CDR3 is 15 amino acids. Germline CDR1 and CDR2: MDHEN and SYDVKM. CDR3 residues: CASSLGGHSGTEAFF. CDR3 nucleotide sequence: TGTGCCAGCAGTTTAGGGGGACATTCGGGGACTGAAGCTTTCTTT. The full variable domain, completed using reference TRBV28 and TRBJ1-1, is DVKVTQSSRYLVKRTGEKVFLECVQDMDHENMFWYRQDPGLGLRLIYFSYDVKMKEKGDIPEGYSVSREKKERFSLILESASTNQTSMYLCASSLGGHSGTEAFFGQGTRLTVV.

The gene calls are TRBV7-9 and TRBJ2-7; D is ambiguous. V lost 1 base, J lost 2 bases, and 9 bases lay in between. The CDR3 is 14 residues long. Germline V gives CDR1 SEHNR, CDR2 FQNEAQ (reference sequence). The CDR3 is CASSLGGGPYEQYF. The CDR3 nucleotides are TGTGCCAGCAGCTTAGGTGGCGGCCCCTACGAGCAGTACTTC.

The chain uses TRBV7-2 and TRBJ1-4; maybe TRBD1 (6 bases). The CDR3 consists of 14 residues. CDR1 and CDR2 from the germline V gene are SGHTA and FQGNSA. With 3 bases removed from V and 6 bases from J, the gap between germline ends came to 11 bases. This CDR3 is CASSLGHGDEKLFF. The CDR3 DNA reads as TGTGCCAGCAGCTTGGGACACGGCGATGAAAAACTGTTTTTT.

The chain carries TRBV9 and TRBJ2-1, with a weak D call TRBD2 (5 bases). CDR1 is SGDLS and CDR2 is YYNGEE in the germline V gene. The V end lost 5 bases, the J end lost 0 bases, and 15 bases lay between the germline ends. CDR3 length equals 16 residues. For the CDR3, the DNA is TGTGCCAGCAGTTCTGGACTGCTGAGCTCCTACAATGAGCAGTTCTTC. Protein product: CASSSGLLSSYNEQFF.

In its sample, this clone was seen once. V gene TRBV5-6 combines with J gene TRBJ1-4; D unresolved. The CDR3 covers 15 residues. The germline V and J ends were trimmed by 5 bases and 6 bases, with 17 bases remaining between them. Germline V lookup: CDR1 SGHDT, CDR2 YYEEEE. The CDR3 DNA reads as TGTGCCAGCAGTGGCCCGCGGGGTGGTCATGAAAAACTGTTTTTT. Translated, it gives CASSGPRGGHEKLFF. The whole variable domain, remainder taken from reference TRBV5-6 and TRBJ1-4, is DAGVTQSPTHLIKTRGQQVTLRCSPKSGHDTVSWYQQALGQGPQFIFQYYEEEERQRGNFPDRFSGHQFPNYSSELNVNALLLGDSALYLCASSGPRGGHEKLFFGSGTQLSVL.

The chain carries TRBV28 and TRBJ2-2; TRBD2 is a possible D gene (5 bases). V was trimmed by 2 bases and J by 1 base, leaving 11 bases between them. This CDR3 contains 16 residues. The germline gives CDR1 MDHEN, CDR2 SYDVKM. The CDR3 DNA sequence: TGTGCCAGCAGTTTAGGGAGTAGATTGAACACCGGGGAGCTGTTTTTT. Its protein is CASSLGSRLNTGELFF.

This chain joins TRBV10-3 and TRBJ2-3, with D hard to call. Trimming cost V 6 bases and J 1 base, with 14 bases left between them. Germline-derived CDR1 and CDR2 are ENHRY and SYGVKD. This CDR3 is built from 15 residues. CDR3 nucleotide sequence: TGTGCCATCAGCCGGCATACCGAGGGCACAGATACGCAGTATTTT. It specifies CAISRHTEGTDTQYF.

V and J are TRBV28 and TRBJ1-2; TRBD1 matches 9 bases. This CDR3 spans 14 amino acids. J was trimmed by 1 base and V by 6 bases; bases with no gene match: 3. Germline CDR1 MDHEN, CDR2 SYDVKM. CDR3 in DNA: TGTGCCAGCAGCCCGGGACAGGGTAACTATGGCTACACCTTC. Amino acid sequence: CASSPGQGNYGYTF.

This sequence joins TRBV19 and TRBJ2-1, with D perhaps matching TRBD2 (7 bases). CDR3 length: 16 residues. Trimming removed 3 bases from V and 6 bases from J, with 18 bases in between. Germline V gene lookup returns CDR1 LNHDA and CDR2 SQIVND (reference sequence). The CDR3 region has the DNA TGTGCCAGTAGTATGGGTATAGGACTAGGGGGCAATGAGCAGTTCTTC. Its translation: CASSMGIGLGGNEQFF.

V is TRBV11-3 and J is TRBJ1-2; 8 bases are shared with TRBD1. J lost 6 bases, V lost 5 bases, and 17 bases had no gene match. CDR1 is SGHNT, CDR2 YENEEA, per germline. The CDR3 spans 17 residues. CDR3 in amino acids: CASSPRGPGGAGNGYTF. As DNA, the CDR3 is TGTGCCAGCAGCCCTAGAGGCCCAGGGGGCGCCGGTAATGGCTACACCTTC.

V gene TRBV15 combines with J gene TRBJ2-1; D not certain. Germline V lookup: CDR1 LNHNV, CDR2 YYDKDF (reference sequence). The V end was cut by 0 bases, the J end by 12 bases, with 12 bases between. The CDR3 contains 13 residues. The CDR3 loop is CATSRDISYGQFF. The CDR3, as DNA: TGTGCCACCAGCAGAGATATCAGCTACGGGCAGTTCTTC.

The chain's CDR3 is CASSDQDYNEQFF. The CDR3 coding sequence is TGCGCCAGCAGTGATCAAGATTACAATGAGCAGTTCTTC. The chain links TRBV10-2 to TRBJ2-1; D call uncertain. The germline V gene has CDR1 WSHSY and CDR2 SAAADI. This CDR3 comprises 13 residues. V was trimmed by 3 bases and J by 4 bases, leaving 7 bases between them.

The gene calls are TRBV30 and TRBJ2-3; D unresolved. Trimming stripped 3 bases from V and 5 bases from J, with 15 bases between. Germline loops: CDR1 GTSNPN, CDR2 SVGIG (reference sequence). The CDR3 extends over 14 amino acids. CDR3 sequence (DNA): TGTGCCTGGAGCAGGAAGGCAGGCGGAGATACGCAGTATTTT. Its protein is CAWSRKAGGDTQYF.

This sequence joins TRBV7-2 and TRBJ1-1; D not resolved. The CDR3 length is 16 residues. CDR1 is SGHTA and CDR2 is FQGNSA in the germline V gene. Trimming cost V 1 base and J 0 bases, with 12 bases left between them. CDR3 region: CASSLVGRLMNTEAFF. The CDR3 DNA is TGTGCCAGCAGCTTAGTAGGGCGGCTCATGAACACTGAAGCTTTCTTT.

Of note for this clone: This same CDR3 is encoded by further DNA sequences in the sample. CDR3 nucleotide sequence: TGTGCCAGCAGCCTACAGGGTCTTAACACTGAAGCTTTCTTT. Its protein is CASSLQGLNTEAFF. The V gene is TRBV6-5, the J gene TRBJ1-1, with D possibly matching TRBD1 (6 bases). The CDR3 consists of 14 residues. Germline lookup yields CDR1 MNHEY and CDR2 SVGAGI. Trimming shortened V by 6 bases and J by 2 bases, and 13 bases separated the two germline ends.

The V gene is TRBV11-2, the J gene TRBJ1-6, with unresolved D. Per the germline V gene, CDR1 is SGHAT and CDR2 is FQNNGV. The CDR3 is made up of 14 amino acids. V was trimmed by 2 bases and J by 8 bases, leaving 10 bases between them. CDR3 protein: CASSLPGLYSPLHF. The CDR3 bases are TGTGCCAGCAGCTTACCCGGACTTTATTCACCCCTCCACTTT.

The chain joins TRBV19 to TRBJ2-7, with a tentative D call TRBD2 (5 bases). CDR3 length equals 15 residues. From germline, CDR1 is LNHDA and CDR2 SQIVND (reference sequence). The V end was cut by 5 bases, the J end by 0 bases, with 14 bases between. Written as DNA, the CDR3 is TGTGCCAGTAGTCCAAGCGGAACCGCCTCCTACGAGCAGTACTTC. Translation gives CASSPSGTASYEQYF.